These 11 T cell receptor beta chains share one sample of origin, sequenced in a study of preoperative IRX-2 immunotherapy in early breast cancer. Treatment noted: preoperative locoregional IRX-2 cytokine immunotherapy. Libraries were prepared by immunoSEQ multiplex PCR; TCRdb keeps only in-frame clonotypes and omits some of them. The sample holds under 50,000 clones, around four fifths seen once. The material was lymph node tissue, obtained after IRX-2 immunotherapy. These receptors came from a human donor with breast cancer.

V and J are TRBV11-3 and TRBJ2-3; D is undetermined. The CDR3 sequence is 16 residues long. The V gene's germline CDR1 is SGHNT and CDR2 YENEEA. V was shortened by 3 bases and J by 2 bases, with 15 bases between the two germline ends. The CDR3 sequence: CASSLAYWQITDTQYF. CDR3 coding DNA: TGTGCCAGCAGCTTGGCCTACTGGCAGATCACAGATACGCAGTATTTT.

This clone was recorded a few times. The rearrangement joins TRBV11-3 to TRBJ1-2; TRBD1 matches at 7 bases. With 1 base clipped from V and 5 bases from J, the junction kept 13 bases outside the gene matches. CDR1 and CDR2 from the germline V gene are SGHNT and YENEEA. The CDR3 contains 17 residues. The DNA of the CDR3 is TGTGCCAGCAGCTTAGGACAAGGGGAGGGGGCAACGTATGGCTACACCTTC. Its translation: CASSLGQGEGATYGYTF.

J is TRBJ1-2 and V is TRBV19; possible D gene TRBD1, 6 bases. Germline loops: CDR1 LNHDA, CDR2 SQIVND (reference sequence). The CDR3 contains 15 residues. Between the trimmed V and J ends, which lost 7 bases and 3 bases, there was a span of 18 bases. The CDR3 DNA is TGTGCCAGTAATTCAGACAGGAGAGATTACTATGGCTACACCTTC. As protein: CASNSDRRDYYGYTF.

This clone was seen a single time. The genes are TRBV11-3 and TRBJ1-2; 7 bases are shared with TRBD1. The CDR3 runs 15 residues. The junction had 6 bases not matched to a gene; V was cut back by 1 base and J by 4 bases. Germline lookup yields CDR1 SGHNT and CDR2 YENEEA. CDR3 amino acids: CASSLGAGTAYGYTF. The CDR3 bases are TGTGCCAGCAGCTTAGGGGCCGGGACAGCCTATGGCTACACCTTC.

This clone showed up just a few times. This chain links TRBV14 with TRBJ2-7, with no clear D. Between the trimmed V and J ends, which lost 1 base and 2 bases, there was a span of 12 bases. Per germline, CDR1 SGHDN and CDR2 FVKESK. The CDR3 is 15 amino acids. CDR3 protein: CASSQAYGETYEQYF. CDR3 nucleotide sequence: TGTGCCAGCAGCCAAGCTTACGGAGAAACCTACGAGCAGTACTTC. Filled out from reference TRBV14 and TRBJ2-7, the complete variable domain reads EAGVTQFPSHSVIEKGQTVTLRCDPISGHDNLYWYRRVMGKEIKFLLHFVKESKQDESGMPNNRFLAERTGGTYSTLKVQPAELEDSGVYFCASSQAYGETYEQYFGPGTRLTVT.

The chain uses TRBV28 and TRBJ1-4; D call uncertain. There are 14 residues in the CDR3. V shed 3 bases and J shed 4 bases, with 9 bases lying between them. CDR1 and CDR2 (germline): MDHEN, SYDVKM. This CDR3 reads CASSFAGFNEKLFF. The CDR3 nucleotides are TGTGCCAGCAGTTTTGCCGGATTTAATGAAAAACTGTTTTTT.

The V call is TRBV5-1, the J call TRBJ2-5; D possibly matches TRBD1 or TRBD2 (6 bases each). V lost 0 bases to trimming and J lost 4 bases, with 10 bases between them. Germline CDR1 reads SGHRS; CDR2 reads YFSETQ. The CDR3 is 14 amino acids. CDR3 loop: CASSLGGGGETQYF. As DNA, the CDR3 is TGCGCCAGCAGCTTGGGTGGAGGGGGAGAGACCCAGTACTTC.

The chain links TRBV30 to TRBJ2-5; D remains ambiguous. Germline V gives CDR1 GTSNPN, CDR2 SVGIG (reference sequence). The V gene lost 2 bases and the J gene lost 4 bases, with 8 bases spanning the gap. The CDR3 runs to 12 residues. The CDR3 protein is CAWSLGSETQYF. The CDR3 DNA reads as TGTGCCTGGAGTTTGGGGTCAGAGACCCAGTACTTC. Supplemented by reference TRBV30 and TRBJ2-5, the full variable domain reads SQTIHQWPATLVQPVGSPLSLECTVEGTSNPNLYWYRQAAGRGLQLLFYSVGIGQISSEVPQNLSASRPQDRQFILSSKKLLLSDSGFYLCAWSLGSETQYFGPGTRLLVL.

The chain has TRBV6-8 and TRBJ1-1; D ambiguous. V was shortened by 2 bases and J by 0 bases, with 10 bases between the two germline ends. Germline CDR1 and CDR2: MNHGY and SAAAGT. The CDR3 consists of 15 residues. The CDR3: CASSYSGSMNTEAFF. The CDR3 nucleotides are TGTGCCAGCAGTTACAGTGGCTCGATGAACACTGAAGCTTTCTTT.

This chain joins TRBV12-2 and TRBJ1-1. TRBV12-2 constitutes a pseudogene. The CDR3 contains 14 residues. The CDR3 bases are TGTGCCTCTCAGCTCTCTAGGCTGCGCACTGAAGCTTTCTTT. It codes for CASQLSRLRTEAFF.

The sample holds one count of this clone. CDR3 in DNA: TGTGCCAGCAGTGGAGACAGGGACCAAGAGACCCAGTACTTC. The encoded protein is CASSGDRDQETQYF. The chain links TRBV6-8 to TRBJ2-5, with TRBD1 matching over 7 bases. Germline CDR1 MNHGY, CDR2 SAAAGT. The J segment lost 0 bases and the V segment lost 5 bases, leaving 3 bases of the junction unmatched. This CDR3 contains 14 residues.